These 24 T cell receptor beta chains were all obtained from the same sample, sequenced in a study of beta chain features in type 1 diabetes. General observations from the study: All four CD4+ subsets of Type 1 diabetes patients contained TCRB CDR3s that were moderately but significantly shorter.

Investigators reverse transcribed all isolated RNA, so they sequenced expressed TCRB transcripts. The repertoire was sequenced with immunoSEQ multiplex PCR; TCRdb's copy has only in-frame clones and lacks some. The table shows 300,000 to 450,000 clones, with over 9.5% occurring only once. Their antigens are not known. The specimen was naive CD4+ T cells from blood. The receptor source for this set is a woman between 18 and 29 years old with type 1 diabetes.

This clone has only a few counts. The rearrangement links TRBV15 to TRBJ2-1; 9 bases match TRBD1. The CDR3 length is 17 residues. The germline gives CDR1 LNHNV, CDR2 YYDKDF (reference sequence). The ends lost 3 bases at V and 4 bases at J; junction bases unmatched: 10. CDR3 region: CATSSQLPGQGYNEQFF. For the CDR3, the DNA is TGTGCCACCAGCAGCCAACTCCCGGGACAGGGTTACAATGAGCAGTTCTTC.

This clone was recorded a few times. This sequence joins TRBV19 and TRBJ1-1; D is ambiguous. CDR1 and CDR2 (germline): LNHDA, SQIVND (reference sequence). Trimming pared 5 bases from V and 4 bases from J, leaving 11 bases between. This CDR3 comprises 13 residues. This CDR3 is CASSGEGGTEAFF. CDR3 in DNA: TGTGCCAGTAGTGGTGAGGGTGGCACTGAAGCTTTCTTT.

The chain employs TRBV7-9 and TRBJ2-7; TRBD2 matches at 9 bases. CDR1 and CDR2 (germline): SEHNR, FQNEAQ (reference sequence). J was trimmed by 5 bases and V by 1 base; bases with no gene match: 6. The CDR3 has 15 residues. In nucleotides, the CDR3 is TGTGCCAGCAGCTTAGGAGGGACTAGCTTGAACGAGCAGTACTTC. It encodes CASSLGGTSLNEQYF.

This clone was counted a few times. Here the CDR3 reads CASSTASGEQFF. CDR3 nucleotides: TGTGCCAGCAGCACCGCTTCCGGTGAGCAGTTCTTC. The chain employs TRBV5-4 and TRBJ2-1; D not certain. CDR1 and CDR2 from the germline V gene are SGHNT and YYREEE (reference sequence). Between the trimmed V and J ends, which lost 4 bases and 9 bases, there was a span of 11 bases. The CDR3 covers 12 residues. Looking up the rest from reference TRBV5-4 and TRBJ2-1 gives the full variable domain: ETGVTQSPTHLIKTRGQQVTLRCSSQSGHNTVSWYQQALGQGPQFIFQYYREEENGRGNFPPRFSGLQFPNYSSELNVNALELDDSALYLCASSTASGEQFFGPGTRLTVL.

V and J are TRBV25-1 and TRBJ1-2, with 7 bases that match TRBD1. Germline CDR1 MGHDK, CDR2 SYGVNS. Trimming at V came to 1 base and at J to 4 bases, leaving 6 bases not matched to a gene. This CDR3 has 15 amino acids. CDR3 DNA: TGTGCCAGCAGTGAATGGAGGGGGCGCCCCTATGGCTACACCTTC. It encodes CASSEWRGRPYGYTF.

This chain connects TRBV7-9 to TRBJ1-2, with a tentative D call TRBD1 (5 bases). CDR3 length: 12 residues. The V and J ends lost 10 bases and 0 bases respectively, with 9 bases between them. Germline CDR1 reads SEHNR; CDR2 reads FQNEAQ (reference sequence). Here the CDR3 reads CATGSSNYGYTF. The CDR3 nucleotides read TGTGCCACAGGGTCCTCTAACTATGGCTACACCTTC. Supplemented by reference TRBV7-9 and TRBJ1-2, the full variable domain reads DTGVSQNPRHKITKRGQNVTFRCDPISEHNRLYWYRQTLGQGPEFLTYFQNEAQLEKSRLLSDRFSAERPKGSFSTLEIQRTEQGDSAMYLCATGSSNYGYTFGSGTRLTVV.

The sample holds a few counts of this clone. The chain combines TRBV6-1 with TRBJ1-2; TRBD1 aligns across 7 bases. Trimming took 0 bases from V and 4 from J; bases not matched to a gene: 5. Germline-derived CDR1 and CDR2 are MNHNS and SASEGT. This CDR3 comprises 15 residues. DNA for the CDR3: TGTGCCAGCAGTGAAGCCCGACAGGGACCCTATGGCTACACCTTC. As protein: CASSEARQGPYGYTF.

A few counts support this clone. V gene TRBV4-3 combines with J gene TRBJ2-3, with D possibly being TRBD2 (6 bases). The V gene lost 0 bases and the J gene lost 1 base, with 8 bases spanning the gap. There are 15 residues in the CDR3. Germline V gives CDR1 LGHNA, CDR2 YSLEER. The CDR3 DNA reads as TGCGCCAGCAGCCAAGATGGGAGGCGCACAGATACGCAGTATTTT. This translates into CASSQDGRRTDTQYF.

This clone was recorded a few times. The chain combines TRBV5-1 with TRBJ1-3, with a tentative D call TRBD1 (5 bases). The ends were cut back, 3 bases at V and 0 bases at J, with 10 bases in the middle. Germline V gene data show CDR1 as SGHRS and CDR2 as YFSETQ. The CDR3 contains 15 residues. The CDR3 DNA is TGCGCCAGCAGCTCTATGGACACCTCTGGAAACACCATATATTTT. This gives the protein CASSSMDTSGNTIYF.

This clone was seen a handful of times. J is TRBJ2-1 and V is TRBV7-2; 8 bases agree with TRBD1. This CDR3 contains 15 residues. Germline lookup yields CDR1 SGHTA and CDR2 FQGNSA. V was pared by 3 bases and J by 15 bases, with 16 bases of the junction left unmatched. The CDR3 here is CASSFAQDREVTRFF. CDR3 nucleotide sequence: TGTGCCAGCAGCTTCGCGCAGGACAGGGAAGTAACGAGGTTCTTC.

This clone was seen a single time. In DNA form, the CDR3 reads TGTGCCAGCAGCGAACAGGGGGCCGGCAATCAGCCCCAGCATTTT. Protein: CASSEQGAGNQPQHF. V and J are TRBV4-2 and TRBJ1-5; 9 positions match TRBD1. This CDR3 contains 15 residues. Unmatched junction bases numbered 4, after V lost 5 bases and J lost 2 bases. Per the germline V gene, CDR1 is LGHNA and CDR2 is YNFKEQ.

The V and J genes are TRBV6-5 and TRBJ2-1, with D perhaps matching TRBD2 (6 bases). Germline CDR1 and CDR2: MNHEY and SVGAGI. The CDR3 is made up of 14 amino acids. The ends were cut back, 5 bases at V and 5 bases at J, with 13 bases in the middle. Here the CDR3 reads CASSPASVHNEQFF. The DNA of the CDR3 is TGTGCCAGCAGTCCCGCTAGCGTCCACAATGAGCAGTTCTTC.

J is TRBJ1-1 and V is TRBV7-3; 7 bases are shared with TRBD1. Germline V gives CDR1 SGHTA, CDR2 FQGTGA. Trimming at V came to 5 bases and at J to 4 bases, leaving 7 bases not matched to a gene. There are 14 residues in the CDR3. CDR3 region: CASSRQGLATEAFF. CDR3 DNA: TGTGCCAGCAGCCGACAGGGATTGGCCACTGAAGCTTTCTTT.

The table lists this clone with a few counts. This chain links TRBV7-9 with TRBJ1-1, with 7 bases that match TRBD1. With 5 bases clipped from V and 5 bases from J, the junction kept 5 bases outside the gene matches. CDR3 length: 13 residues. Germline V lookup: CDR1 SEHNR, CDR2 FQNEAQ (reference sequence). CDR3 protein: CASSKEQGTEAFF. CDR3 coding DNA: TGTGCCAGCAGCAAAGAACAGGGGACTGAAGCTTTCTTT.

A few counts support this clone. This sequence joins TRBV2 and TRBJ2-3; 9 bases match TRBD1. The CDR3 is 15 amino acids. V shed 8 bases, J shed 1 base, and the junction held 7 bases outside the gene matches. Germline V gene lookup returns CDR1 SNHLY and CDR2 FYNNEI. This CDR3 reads CASLLRDRGTDTQYF. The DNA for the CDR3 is TGTGCCAGCCTGCTCCGGGACAGGGGCACAGATACGCAGTATTTT.

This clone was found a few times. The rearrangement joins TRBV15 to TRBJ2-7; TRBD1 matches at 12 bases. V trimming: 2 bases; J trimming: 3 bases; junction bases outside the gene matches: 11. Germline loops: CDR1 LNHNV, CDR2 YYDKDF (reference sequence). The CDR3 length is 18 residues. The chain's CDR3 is CATSRHLGGQGAVYEQYF. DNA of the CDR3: TGTGCCACCAGCAGACACCTGGGGGGACAGGGGGCAGTCTACGAGCAGTACTTC.

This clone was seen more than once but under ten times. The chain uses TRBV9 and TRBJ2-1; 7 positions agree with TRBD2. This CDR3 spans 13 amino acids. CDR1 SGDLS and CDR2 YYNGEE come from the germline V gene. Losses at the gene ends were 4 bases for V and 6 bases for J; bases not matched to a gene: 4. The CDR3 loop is CASSRTGGNEQFF. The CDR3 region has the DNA TGTGCCAGCAGCCGTACGGGAGGCAATGAGCAGTTCTTC.

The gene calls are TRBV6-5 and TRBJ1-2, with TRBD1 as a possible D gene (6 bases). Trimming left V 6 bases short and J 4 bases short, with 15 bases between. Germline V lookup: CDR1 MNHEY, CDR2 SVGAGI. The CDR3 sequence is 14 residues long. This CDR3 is CASRRGGGGYGYTF. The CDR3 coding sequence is TGTGCCAGCAGGAGGGGAGGGGGGGGCTATGGCTACACCTTC.

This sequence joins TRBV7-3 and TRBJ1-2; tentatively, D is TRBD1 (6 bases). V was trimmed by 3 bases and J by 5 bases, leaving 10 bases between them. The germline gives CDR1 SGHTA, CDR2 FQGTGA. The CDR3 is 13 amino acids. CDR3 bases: TGTGCCAGCAGCTTCGCAGGGGATTATGGCTACACCTTC. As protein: CASSFAGDYGYTF.

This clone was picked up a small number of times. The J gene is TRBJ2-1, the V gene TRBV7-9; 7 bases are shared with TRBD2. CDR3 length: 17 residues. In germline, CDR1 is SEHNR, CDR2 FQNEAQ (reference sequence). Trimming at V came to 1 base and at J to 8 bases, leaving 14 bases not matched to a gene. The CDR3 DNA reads TGTGCCAGCAGCTTAGGCCTAGCGGTAGGATCGAGATATGAGCAGTTCTTC. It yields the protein CASSLGLAVGSRYEQFF.

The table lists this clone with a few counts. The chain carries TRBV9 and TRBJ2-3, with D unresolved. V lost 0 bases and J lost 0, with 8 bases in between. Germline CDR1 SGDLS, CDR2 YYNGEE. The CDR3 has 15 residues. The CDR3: CASSVGGFSTDTQYF. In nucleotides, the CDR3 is TGTGCCAGCAGCGTAGGAGGTTTCAGCACAGATACGCAGTATTTT.

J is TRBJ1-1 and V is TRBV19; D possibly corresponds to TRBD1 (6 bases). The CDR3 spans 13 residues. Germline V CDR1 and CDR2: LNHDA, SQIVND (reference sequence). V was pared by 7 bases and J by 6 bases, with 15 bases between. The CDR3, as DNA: TGTGCCAGTACTCGCAACTCAGGGGCTGAAGCTTTCTTT. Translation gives CASTRNSGAEAFF.

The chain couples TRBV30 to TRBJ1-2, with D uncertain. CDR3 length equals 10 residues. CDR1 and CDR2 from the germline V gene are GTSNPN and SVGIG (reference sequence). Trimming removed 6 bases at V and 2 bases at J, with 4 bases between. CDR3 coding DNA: TGTGCCTGTTCGAACTATGGCTACACCTTC. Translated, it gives CACSNYGYTF.

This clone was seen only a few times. CDR3 sequence: CASSGARGLSYEQYF. CDR3 coding DNA: TGTGCCAGCAGCGGCGCGCGGGGACTTTCCTACGAGCAGTACTTC. The rearrangement links TRBV7-9 to TRBJ2-5; possibly TRBD2 for D (6 bases). Near its end, the DNA agrees better with TRBJ2-7, so the J call may be wrong. The CDR3 is 15 amino acids. Per germline, CDR1 SEHNR and CDR2 FQNEAQ (reference sequence).